Sequencing of this T cell receptor (beta chain) was carried out in a study of neurological immune-mediated disorders. This clonotype is medium-sized. From the 5' RACE reads, TCRdb called clonotypes with MiXCR, one entry per CDR3 protein. The sample comprises roughly 28,000 distinct CDR3 sequences, about 3.5% of which are singletons, and 6% to 7.5% rests with the top ten. The germline V gene encodes CDR1 DFQATT and CDR2 SNEGSKA (reference sequence). The CDR3 covers 16 residues. The J segment lost 3 bases and the V segment lost 5 bases, leaving 16 bases of the junction unmatched. This TCR derives from a woman under 40 with multiple sclerosis. Material: PBMCs. The V and J genes are TRBV20-1 and TRBJ2-7; TRBD1 matches 7 bases. As DNA, the CDR3 is TGCAGTGCTCGCAGGGGGAGCTTCAGGGTTCTCTACGAGCAGTACTTC. Translating it yields CSARRGSFRVLYEQYF.